This T cell receptor (beta chain) stems from a study of blood T cell repertoires in COVID-19. Across the study: The United States, Italy and Spain provided the acute and convalescent COVID-19 samples. PBMCs, B-cell-depleted T cells, or T cells were the source of the cDNA or gDNA that made up the material.

Participant ages covered 18 to 89 years across 25 or so US areas. A case of COVID-19 had been met by exposed participants within 2 weeks before study entry. Generated by immunoSEQ multiplex PCR, the TCRdb table keeps only in-frame clones and is missing some. This sample yields 200,000 to 250,000 clones, of which over 70% are seen a single time; about 4% belongs to the top ten. J was trimmed by 1 base and V by 8 bases; bases with no gene match: 2. The CDR3 is 13 amino acids. In germline, CDR1 is SSHAT, CDR2 FNYEAQ (reference sequence). This sequence joins TRBV7-7 and TRBJ2-5, with TRBD1 matching over 9 bases. The TCR originated in a woman aged 25 to 39 who had been exposed to COVID-19. Sample: PBMCs or T cells enriched from blood (not recorded which). This CDR3 is CASGQGSQETQYF. The CDR3 region has the DNA TGTGCCAGCGGACAGGGGTCCCAAGAGACCCAGTACTTC.